This TCR beta chain was captured by sequencing in a study of Graves' ophthalmopathy and Graves' hyperthyroidism. Study findings and constraints: Sensitivity reached 70.59% and specificity around 76% when the model predicted ophthalmopathy progression.

Trimming took 5 bases from V and 0 from J, leaving 16 bases between them. The CDR3 runs to 15 residues. Looked up from germline, CDR1 is DFQATT and CDR2 is SNEGSKA (reference sequence). The TCR beta CDR3 regions underwent amplification from RNA transcripts. An opening RT-PCR round employed HTBI primers and preceded a second-round multiplex PCR. TCRdb reprocessed the multiplex PCR reads with MiXCR, giving one entry per CDR3 protein. The sample includes 400,000 to 450,000 distinct CDR3 sequences, 20% to 25% seen only once; the top ten take roughly 3%. There are a few counts of this clonotype. What it recognizes is unknown.

Material: peripheral blood. The sequence was collected from a woman in her late teens or twenties with stable Graves' hyperthyroidism. The rearrangement uses TRBV20-1 and TRBJ1-1, with a weak D call TRBD1 (6 bases). The CDR3, as DNA: TGCAGTGCTGCCCGACAGGTATACATGAACACTGAAGCTTTCTTT. Its translation: CSAARQVYMNTEAFF.